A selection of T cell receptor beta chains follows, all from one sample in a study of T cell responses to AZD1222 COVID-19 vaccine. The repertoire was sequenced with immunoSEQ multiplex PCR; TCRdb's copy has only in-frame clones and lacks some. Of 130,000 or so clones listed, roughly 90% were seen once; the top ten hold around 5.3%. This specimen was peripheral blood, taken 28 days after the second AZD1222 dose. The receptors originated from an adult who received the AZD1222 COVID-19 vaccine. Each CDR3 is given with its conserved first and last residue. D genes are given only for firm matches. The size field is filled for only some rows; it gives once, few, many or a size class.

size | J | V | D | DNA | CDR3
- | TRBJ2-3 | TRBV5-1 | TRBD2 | TGCGCCAGCAGCCCCTACCCCCGGGGGGGGGATACGCAGTATTTT | CASSPYPRGGDTQYF
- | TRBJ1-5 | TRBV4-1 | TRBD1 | TGCGCCAGCAGCCCCCGGGACAGGGGGCCGAATCAGCCCCAGCATTTT | CASSPRDRGPNQPQHF
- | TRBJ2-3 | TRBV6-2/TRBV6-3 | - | TGTGCCAGCAGTCGACCCTTCGGAAGCACAGATACGCAGTATTTT | CASSRPFGSTDTQYF
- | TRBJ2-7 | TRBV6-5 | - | TGTGCCAGTTCGACACCAGGGGCCTCCTACGAGCAGTACTTC | CASSTPGASYEQYF
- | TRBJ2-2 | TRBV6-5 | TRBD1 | TGTGCCAGCACCGTACAGGGGTTCAACACCGGGGAGCTGTTTTTT | CASTVQGFNTGELFF
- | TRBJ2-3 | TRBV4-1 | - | TGCGCCAGCAGCCAAGTTCCGAGGTACGCAGATACGCAGTATTTT | CASSQVPRYADTQYF
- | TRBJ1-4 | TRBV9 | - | TGTGCCAGCAGCGTAGGGACGGGAAAACTGTTTTTT | CASSVGTGKLFF
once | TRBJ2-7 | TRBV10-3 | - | TGTGCCATCAGTGATGGTCTCCTAGACGAGCAGTACTTC | CAISDGLLDEQYF
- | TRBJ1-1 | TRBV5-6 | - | TGTGCCAGCAGCATTCCGGGTAGGTCTGAAGCTTTCTTT | CASSIPGRSEAFF
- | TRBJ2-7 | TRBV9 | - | TGTGCCAGCAGCGTAGCGGACAGCTCCTACGAGCAGTACTTC | CASSVADSSYEQYF
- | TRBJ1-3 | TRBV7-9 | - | TGTGCCAGCAGCCCCCGGAGCGGGAGGCCCTCTGGAAACACCATATATTTT | CASSPRSGRPSGNTIYF
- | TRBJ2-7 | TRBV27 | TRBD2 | TGTGCCAGCAGCCGAAAACCCCCGGGTGGGAGGGCATCCTACGAGCAGTACTTC | CASSRKPPGGRASYEQYF
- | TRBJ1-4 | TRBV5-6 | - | TGTGCCAGCAGCTTGGGAACGACTAATGAAAAACTGTTTTTT | CASSLGTTNEKLFF
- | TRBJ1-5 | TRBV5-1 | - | TGCGCCAGCAGCTTGGAGGGGCCTCAGCCCCAGCATTTT | CASSLEGPQPQHF
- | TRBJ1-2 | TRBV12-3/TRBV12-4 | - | TGTGCCAGCAGCTCCCCAGGCTCTGGCTACACCTTC | CASSSPGSGYTF
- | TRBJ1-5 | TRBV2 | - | TGTGCCAGTTCGGGTTTCCCAGTAGACCAGCCCCAGCATTTT | CASSGFPVDQPQHF